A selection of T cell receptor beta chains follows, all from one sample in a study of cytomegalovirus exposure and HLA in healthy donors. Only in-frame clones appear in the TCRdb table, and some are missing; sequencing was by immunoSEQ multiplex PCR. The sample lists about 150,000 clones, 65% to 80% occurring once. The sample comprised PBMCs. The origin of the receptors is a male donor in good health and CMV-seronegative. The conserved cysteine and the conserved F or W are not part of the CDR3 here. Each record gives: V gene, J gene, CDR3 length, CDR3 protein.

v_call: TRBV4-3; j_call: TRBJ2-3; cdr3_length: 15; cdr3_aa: ASSQSGLAGGQSTQY
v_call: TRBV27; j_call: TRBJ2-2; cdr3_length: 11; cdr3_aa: ASGKTNTGELF
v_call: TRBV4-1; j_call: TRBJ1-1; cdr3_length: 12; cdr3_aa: ASSQGHLNTEAF
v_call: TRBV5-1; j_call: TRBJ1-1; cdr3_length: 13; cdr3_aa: ASSPIGALNTEAF
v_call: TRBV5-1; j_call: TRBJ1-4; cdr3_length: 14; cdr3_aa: ASTSTGSGGSEKLF
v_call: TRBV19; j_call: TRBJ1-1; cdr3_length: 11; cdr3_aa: ALNGPGGTEAF
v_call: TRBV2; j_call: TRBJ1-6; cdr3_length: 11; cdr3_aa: ASSDEGVSPLH
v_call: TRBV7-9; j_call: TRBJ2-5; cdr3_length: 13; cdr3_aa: ASSLGMTRQETQY
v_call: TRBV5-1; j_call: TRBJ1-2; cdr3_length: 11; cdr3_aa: ASSSGQGVGYT
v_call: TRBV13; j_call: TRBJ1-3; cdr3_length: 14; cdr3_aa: ASSLTPGGIGNTIY
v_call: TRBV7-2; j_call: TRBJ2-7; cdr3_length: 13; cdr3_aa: ASSLGGGVVGEQY
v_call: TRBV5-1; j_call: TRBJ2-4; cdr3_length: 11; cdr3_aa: ASGDTAKNIQY
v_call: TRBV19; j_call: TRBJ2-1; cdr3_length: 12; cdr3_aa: ASSIDAGANEQF
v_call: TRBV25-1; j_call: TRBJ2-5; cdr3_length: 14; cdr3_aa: ASSEGAGREGETQY
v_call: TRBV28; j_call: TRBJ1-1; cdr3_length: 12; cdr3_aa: ASSSSGGRTEAF
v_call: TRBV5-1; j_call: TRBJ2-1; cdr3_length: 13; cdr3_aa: ASSLEASGWNEQF
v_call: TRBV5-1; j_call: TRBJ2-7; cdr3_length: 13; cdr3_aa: ASTSAPGQTYEQY
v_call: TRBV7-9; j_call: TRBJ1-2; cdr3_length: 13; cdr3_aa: ASSLGAGTGYGYT
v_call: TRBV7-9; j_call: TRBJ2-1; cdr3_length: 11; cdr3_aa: ASSPPGQNEQF
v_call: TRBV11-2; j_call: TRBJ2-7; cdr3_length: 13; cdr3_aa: ASSLEVGANYEQY
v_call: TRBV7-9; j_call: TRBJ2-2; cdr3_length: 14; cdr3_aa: ASSLGLRENTGELF
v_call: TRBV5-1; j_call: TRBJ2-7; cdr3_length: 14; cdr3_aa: ASHDAPGQGRNEQY
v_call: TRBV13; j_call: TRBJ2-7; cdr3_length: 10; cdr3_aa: ASRRGNYEQY
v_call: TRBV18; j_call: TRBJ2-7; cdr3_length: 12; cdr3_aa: ASSPGTRVYEQY
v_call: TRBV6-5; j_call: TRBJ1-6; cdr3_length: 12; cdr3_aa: ASSYSTGDSPLH
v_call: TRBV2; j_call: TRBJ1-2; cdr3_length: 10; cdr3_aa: ASSGPGGSYT
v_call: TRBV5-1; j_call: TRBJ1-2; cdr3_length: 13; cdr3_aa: ASSLAGKVAGGYT
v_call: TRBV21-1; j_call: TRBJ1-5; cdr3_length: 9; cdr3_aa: ASSLSQPQH
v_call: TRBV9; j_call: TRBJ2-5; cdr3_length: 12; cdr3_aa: ASSVRWQGETQY
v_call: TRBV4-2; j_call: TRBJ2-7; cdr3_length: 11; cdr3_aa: ASSQDRQREQY
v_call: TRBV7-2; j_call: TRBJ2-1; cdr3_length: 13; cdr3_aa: ASSWTSSSYNEQF
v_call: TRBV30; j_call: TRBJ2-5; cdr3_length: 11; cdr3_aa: AWSETGAETQY